Below are 18 T cell receptor beta chains sequenced from a single sample in a study of beta chain features in type 1 diabetes. Reverse transcribing all isolated RNA meant expressed TCRB transcripts were sequenced. Clones were read by immunoSEQ multiplex PCR, and TCRdb kept only the in-frame ones, dropping some. The repertoire holds 350,000 to 450,000 clones, with approximately 15% as singletons. Sequencing used naive CD4+ T cells from blood. The receptors stem from a young man in good health.

V is TRBV5-1 and J is TRBJ2-1, with TRBD2 identical over 11 bases. Trimming took 1 base from V and 7 from J; bases not matched to a gene: 7. The V gene's germline CDR1 is SGHRS and CDR2 YFSETQ. The length of the CDR3 is 16 residues. This chain's CDR3 is CASSLYLAGGRNEQFF. For the CDR3, the DNA is TGCGCCAGCAGCTTGTATCTAGCGGGAGGCCGGAATGAGCAGTTCTTC.

The gene calls are TRBV7-3 and TRBJ2-4; 7 nucleotides match TRBD1. Germline CDR1 SGHTA, CDR2 FQGTGA. J was trimmed by 1 base and V by 2 bases; bases with no gene match: 2. The CDR3 loop spans 15 amino acids. This CDR3 is CASSLDRAAKNIQYF. CDR3 in DNA: TGTGCCAGCAGCTTAGACAGGGCTGCCAAAAACATTCAGTACTTC.

The CDR3 sequence is CASSQVWMMTGISYNEQFF. CDR3 coding DNA: TGCGCCAGCAGCCAAGTTTGGATGATGACAGGGATCTCCTACAATGAGCAGTTCTTC. The V gene is TRBV4-1, the J gene TRBJ2-1, with TRBD1 matching 7 bases. Germline assignment: CDR1 MGHRA and CDR2 YSYEKL. The CDR3 totals 19 residues. After removal of 1 base from V and 0 bases from J, the junction contained 12 bases not matched to a gene.

V usage is TRBV27 and J usage is TRBJ2-1, with TRBD2 matching 12 bases. The ends lost 5 bases at V and 0 bases at J; junction bases unmatched: 5. The CDR3 sequence is 17 residues long. Germline V gene sequence: CDR1 MNHEY, CDR2 SMNVEV (reference sequence). The CDR3 coding sequence is TGTGCCAGCAGTGCCTTGACTAGCGGGGGCTCCTACAATGAGCAGTTCTTC. Amino acid sequence: CASSALTSGGSYNEQFF.

V usage is TRBV30 and J usage is TRBJ2-1; D is unresolved. The CDR3 contains 11 residues. The germline CDR1 and CDR2 sequences are GTSNPN and SVGIG (reference sequence). V was shortened by 3 bases and J by 7 bases, with 7 bases between the two germline ends. Here the CDR3 reads CAWSSQNEQFF. In DNA, the CDR3 is TGTGCCTGGAGCAGCCAGAATGAGCAGTTCTTC.

This chain uses TRBV7-2 with TRBJ1-1, with unresolved D. The CDR3 has 13 residues. V lost 2 bases to trimming and J lost 3 bases, with 7 bases between them. Germline values: CDR1 SGHTA, CDR2 FQGNSA. In DNA, the CDR3 is TGTGCCAGCAGCTTAAGATGGGACACTGAAGCTTTCTTT. Translating it yields CASSLRWDTEAFF.

This clone has a handful of counts. The J gene is TRBJ2-7, the V gene TRBV28; 9 positions agree with TRBD1. V shed 7 bases and J 0 bases; nucleotides not matched to a gene: 7. This CDR3 spans 15 amino acids. Germline assignment: CDR1 MDHEN and CDR2 SYDVKM. The CDR3, as DNA: TGTGCCAGCAACCCCGGGACAGGGAGCTCCTACGAGCAGTACGTC. It yields the protein CASNPGTGSSYEQYV.

This chain links TRBV5-1 with TRBJ2-2; possibly TRBD2 for D (5 bases). The germline gives CDR1 SGHRS, CDR2 YFSETQ. V lost 3 bases to trimming and J lost 1 base, with 7 bases between them. The CDR3 length is 14 residues. The CDR3 region is CASSSRGNTGELFF. In DNA form, the CDR3 reads TGCGCCAGCAGCTCCCGGGGGAACACCGGGGAGCTGTTTTTT.

This chain connects TRBV2 to TRBJ2-1, with D possibly TRBD1 on 6 matching bases. Trimming took off 4 bases at V and 12 bases at J, with 13 bases between the two ends. The CDR3 has 12 residues. Germline-derived CDR1 and CDR2 are SNHLY and FYNNEI. CDR3: CASSGQGIRQFF. In nucleotides, the CDR3 is TGTGCCAGCAGTGGGCAGGGGATTAGGCAGTTCTTC. The full variable domain, its missing parts supplied by reference TRBV2 and TRBJ2-1, is EPEVTQTPSHQVTQMGQEVILRCVPISNHLYFYWYRQILGQKVEFLVSFYNNEISEKSEIFDDQFSVERPDGSNFTLKIRSTKLEDSAMYFCASSGQGIRQFFGPGTRLTVL.

This clone was counted at least ten times. The J gene is TRBJ2-1, the V gene TRBV14; D is unresolved. The CDR3 is made up of 13 amino acids. Germline-derived CDR1 and CDR2 are SGHDN and FVKESK. V lost 4 bases and J 8 bases, leaving 12 bases between the germline ends. CDR3 bases: TGTGCCAGCAGCCTGAAATTAGTGGATGAGCAGTTCTTC. Protein product: CASSLKLVDEQFF. Filled out from reference TRBV14 and TRBJ2-1, the complete variable domain reads EAGVTQFPSHSVIEKGQTVTLRCDPISGHDNLYWYRRVMGKEIKFLLHFVKESKQDESGMPNNRFLAERTGGTYSTLKVQPAELEDSGVYFCASSLKLVDEQFFGPGTRLTVL.

This clone showed up just a few times. This chain connects TRBV25-1 to TRBJ1-1; the D is unclear. Germline values: CDR1 MGHDK, CDR2 SYGVNS. The CDR3 totals 12 residues. Trimming shortened V by 3 bases and J by 1 base, and 3 bases separated the two germline ends. Here the CDR3 reads CASSDRNTEAFF. For the CDR3, the DNA is TGTGCCAGCAGTGACCGGAACACTGAAGCTTTCTTT.

This clone was seen ten or more times. V gene TRBV13 combines with J gene TRBJ2-7, with D hard to call. The V gene's germline CDR1 is PRHDT and CDR2 FYEKMQ (reference sequence). There are 14 residues in the CDR3. Trimming cost V 5 bases and J 2 bases, with 13 bases left between them. The CDR3 spells CASSRDGVAYEQYF. In DNA, the CDR3 is TGTGCCAGCAGCAGAGATGGGGTAGCCTACGAGCAGTACTTC.

This clone was seen only a few times. V gene TRBV2 combines with J gene TRBJ1-2; D gene uncertain. Germline-derived CDR1 and CDR2 are SNHLY and FYNNEI. V lost 7 bases and J lost 8, with 17 bases in between. This CDR3 has 13 amino acids. The CDR3 DNA follows: TGTGCCAGCATTAACACACCGTTAATCGGCTACACCTTC. Its translation: CASINTPLIGYTF.

This clone has only a few counts. The chain employs TRBV7-3 and TRBJ2-2, with 8 bases lining up with TRBD2. CDR1 is SGHTA and CDR2 is FQGTGA in the germline V gene. This CDR3 is built from 15 residues. The ends lost 4 bases at V and 7 bases at J; junction bases unmatched: 8. The CDR3 nucleotides read TGTGCCAGCAGCTCCAGCGGGAGTCTGGGCGGGGAGCTGTTTTTT. Translating gives CASSSSGSLGGELFF.

The chain combines TRBV5-1 with TRBJ1-6; D is possibly TRBD1 (6 bases). Germline values: CDR1 SGHRS, CDR2 YFSETQ. The CDR3 extends over 15 amino acids. Between the trimmed V and J ends, which lost 4 bases and 9 bases, there was a span of 17 bases. The DNA for the CDR3 is TGCGCCAGCAGCCAGGGGCCGGGGACGGGTTCACCCCTCCACTTT. It is translated as CASSQGPGTGSPLHF.

This clone was seen more than once but under ten times. The chain is built from TRBV7-9 and TRBJ2-3, with D perhaps matching TRBD1 (5 bases). Germline CDR1 reads SEHNR; CDR2 reads FQNEAQ (reference sequence). The CDR3 consists of 15 residues. Trimming pared 1 base from V and 3 bases from J, leaving 11 bases between. In nucleotides, the CDR3 is TGTGCCAGCAGCTTAGAAGGGGCACGGACAGATACGCAGTATTTT. It yields the protein CASSLEGARTDTQYF.

The chain links TRBV23-1 to TRBJ2-2; D is unresolved. TRBV23-1 qualifies as an ORF whose function is uncertain. V shed 1 base and J shed 0 bases, with 9 bases lying between them. This CDR3 is built from 16 residues. The CDR3 spells CASSQLGPPNTGELFF. The CDR3 DNA reads as TGCGCCAGCAGTCAATTGGGCCCGCCGAACACCGGGGAGCTGTTTTTT.

This clone has more than one count but fewer than ten. V gene TRBV19 combines with J gene TRBJ2-1; D call uncertain. Trimming took 4 bases from V and 8 from J, leaving 12 bases between them. The germline V gene encodes CDR1 LNHDA and CDR2 SQIVND (reference sequence). The CDR3 totals 13 residues. The CDR3 sequence is CASSTSRRDEQFF. The CDR3 nucleotides read TGTGCCAGTAGTACATCAAGGCGAGATGAGCAGTTCTTC. The full variable domain, rest sourced from reference TRBV19 and TRBJ2-1, is DGGITQSPKYLFRKEGQNVTLSCEQNLNHDAMYWYRQDPGQGLRLIYYSQIVNDFQKGDIAEGYSVSREKKESFPLTVTSAQKNPTAFYLCASSTSRRDEQFFGPGTRLTVL.